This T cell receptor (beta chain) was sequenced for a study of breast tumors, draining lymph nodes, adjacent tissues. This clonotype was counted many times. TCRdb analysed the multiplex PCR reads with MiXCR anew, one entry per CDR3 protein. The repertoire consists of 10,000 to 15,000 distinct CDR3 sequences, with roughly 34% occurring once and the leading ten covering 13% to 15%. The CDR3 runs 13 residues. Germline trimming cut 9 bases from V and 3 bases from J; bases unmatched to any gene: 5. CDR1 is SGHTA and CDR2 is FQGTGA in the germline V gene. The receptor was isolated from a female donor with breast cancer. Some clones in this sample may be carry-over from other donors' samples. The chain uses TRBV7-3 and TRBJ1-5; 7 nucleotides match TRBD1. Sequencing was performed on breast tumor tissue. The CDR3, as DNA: TGTGCCAGTTCCCAGGGGGTCAATCAGCCCCAGCATTTT. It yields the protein CASSQGVNQPQHF.